This T cell receptor (beta chain) was sequenced in a study of beta chain features in type 1 diabetes. Sequencing targeted expressed TCRB transcripts, as all isolated RNA had been reverse transcribed. Assay: immunoSEQ multiplex PCR; the TCRdb copy retains only in-frame clones and omits some. The table lists around 240,000 clones, 9.6% of them singletons. Findings and caveats of the study: Within each of all four CD4+ subsets, Type 1 diabetes patients had TCRB CDR3s that were moderately but significantly shorter. The study found that naive, central memory and Treg TCRB repertoires appeared more similar in patients than in healthy donors.

Populations isolated by sorting all had purity greater than 95%. This clone was picked up one time. Antigen: not known. Material for sequencing was naive CD4+ T cells from blood. This receptor was identified in a woman in her late teens or twenties in good health.

The CDR3 DNA reads as TGTGCCAGCAGCTTAGACCGGACAGGGGACGAAAAACTGTTTTTT. Protein: CASSLDRTGDEKLFF. The genes are TRBV7-8 and TRBJ1-4; TRBD1 aligns across 9 bases. Germline V gives CDR1 SGHVS, CDR2 FQNEAQ. CDR3 size: 15 residues. With V trimmed by 1 base and J by 8 bases, 5 bases remained unmatched.